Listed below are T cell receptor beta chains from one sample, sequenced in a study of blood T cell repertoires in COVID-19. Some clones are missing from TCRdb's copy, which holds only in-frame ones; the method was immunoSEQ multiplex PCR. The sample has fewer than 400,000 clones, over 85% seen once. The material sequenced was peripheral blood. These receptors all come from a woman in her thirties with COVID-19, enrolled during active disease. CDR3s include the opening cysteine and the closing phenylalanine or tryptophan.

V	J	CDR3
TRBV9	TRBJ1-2	CASSPGQGVGGYTF
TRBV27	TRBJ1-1	CASRSGAKMNTEAFF
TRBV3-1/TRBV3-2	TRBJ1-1	CASSQGVVQGWAFF
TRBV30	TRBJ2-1	CAWETGGSNNEQFF
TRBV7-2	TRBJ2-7	CASSPTGRREQYF
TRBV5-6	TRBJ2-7	CASSWGGRDRILHEQYF
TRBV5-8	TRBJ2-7	CASSSLAGAAYEQYF
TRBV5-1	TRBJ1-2	CASSSFTGTASNYGYTF
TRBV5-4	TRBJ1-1	CASSLDSLMNTEAFF
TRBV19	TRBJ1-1	CASSMEVNTEAFF
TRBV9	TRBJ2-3	CASSSLGQTGTDTQYF
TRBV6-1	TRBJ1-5	CASSERYSNQPQHF
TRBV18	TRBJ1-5	CASSPRAGGQPQHF
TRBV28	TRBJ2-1	CASSLLYSSSYNEQFF
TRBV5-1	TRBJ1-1	CASSLAGIKEENTEAFF
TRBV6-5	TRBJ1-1	CASSSQGMNTEAFF
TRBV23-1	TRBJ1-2	CASSHFPTGGLGYGYTF
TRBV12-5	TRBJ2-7	CASGLGTSSYEQYF
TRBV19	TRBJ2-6	CASTTGANVLTF
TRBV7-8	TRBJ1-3	CASSLARVRHPGNTIYF
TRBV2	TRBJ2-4	CASSDSLAKNIQYF
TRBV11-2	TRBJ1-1	CASQRTGTLNTEAFF
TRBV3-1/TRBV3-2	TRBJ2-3	CASSPGLAGGPGTQYF
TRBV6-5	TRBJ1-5	CASSYNGGDNQPQHF
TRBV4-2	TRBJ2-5	CASSQGTSTQYF
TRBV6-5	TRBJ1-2	CASRKEGMWHYGYTF
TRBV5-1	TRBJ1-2	CASSPGNQLLNYGYTF
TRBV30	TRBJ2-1	CAWSTPGLARYNEQFF
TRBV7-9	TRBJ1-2	CASSLGDRGNYGYTF
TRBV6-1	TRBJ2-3	CASSERAAGGADTQYF
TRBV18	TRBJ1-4	CASSPGNDEKLFF
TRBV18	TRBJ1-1	CASSPLRAGGNTEAFF
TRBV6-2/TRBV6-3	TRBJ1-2	CASSQRQESYGYTF
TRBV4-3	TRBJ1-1	CASSPGQGYATEAFF
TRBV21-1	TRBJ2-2	CASSKPRQGAPGELFF
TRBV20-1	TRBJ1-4	CSASETGGVGEKLFF
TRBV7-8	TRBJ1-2	CASSLGTTGRSSYGYTF
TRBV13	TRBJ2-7	CASSSRDNSYEQYF
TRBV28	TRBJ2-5	CASSQGQGARETQYF
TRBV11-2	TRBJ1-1	CASSLASREAFF
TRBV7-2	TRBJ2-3	CASSLALGGFGGSDTQYF
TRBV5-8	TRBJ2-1	CASSLGTGGYNEQFF
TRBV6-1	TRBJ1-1	CASSEFRQDVEAFF
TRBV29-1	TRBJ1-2	CSVVGSTGTANYGYTF
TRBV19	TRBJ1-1	CASSLLGSSYTEAFF
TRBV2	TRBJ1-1	CASGRDRADTEAFF
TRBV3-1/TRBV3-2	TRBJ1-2	CASSARQARTGGYTF
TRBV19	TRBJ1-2	CASSLRQGGYGYTF
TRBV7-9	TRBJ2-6	CATEGDYDSGANVLTF